The rows below give T cell receptor beta chains drawn from one sample of a study of blood T cell repertoires in COVID-19. Assay: immunoSEQ multiplex PCR; the TCRdb copy retains only in-frame clones and omits some. The sample contains about 160,000 clones, 75% to 90% of which appear only once. The sequenced sample was PBMCs or T cells enriched from blood (not recorded which). Receptors were obtained from a woman aged 55-70 years who had recovered from COVID-19. Each CDR3 is given with its conserved first and last residue. A D gene is named only where the DNA matches it firmly. The size field is filled for only some rows; it gives once, few, many or a size class.

size: -; D: -; J: TRBJ2-1; V: TRBV12-3/TRBV12-4; CDR3: CASSLQAYNEQFF; DNA: TGTGCCAGCAGTTTACAAGCTTACAATGAGCAGTTCTTC
size: -; D: TRBD2; J: TRBJ2-3; V: TRBV2; CDR3: CASSATSGGAYTQYF; DNA: TGTGCCAGCAGTGCGACTAGCGGGGGGGCATATACGCAGTATTTT
size: -; D: TRBD2; J: TRBJ2-3; V: TRBV10-1; CDR3: CASSDQAGVTTDTQYF; DNA: TGCGCCAGCAGTGATCAGGCGGGGGTTACCACAGATACGCAGTATTTT
size: -; D: -; J: TRBJ1-2; V: TRBV18; CDR3: CASSRDLANYGYTF; DNA: TGTGCCAGCTCACGTGACTTGGCCAACTATGGCTACACCTTC
size: -; D: -; J: TRBJ2-7; V: TRBV20-1; CDR3: CSASVLFPYEQYF; DNA: TGCAGTGCTAGTGTACTCTTCCCCTACGAGCAGTACTTC
size: many; D: TRBD1; J: TRBJ1-6; V: TRBV6-1; CDR3: CASSEGQGNSPLHF; DNA: TGTGCCAGCAGTGAAGGACAGGGAAATTCACCCCTCCACTTT
size: -; D: -; J: TRBJ2-7; V: TRBV5-4; CDR3: CASSPNPSSYEQYF; DNA: TGTGCCAGCAGTCCCAACCCGAGCTCCTACGAGCAGTACTTC
size: few; D: -; J: TRBJ1-5; V: TRBV29-1; CDR3: CSVGGGNQPQHF; DNA: TGCAGCGTTGGGGGGGGAAATCAGCCCCAGCATTTT
size: -; D: -; J: TRBJ2-7; V: TRBV15; CDR3: CATSRDGDSYEQYF; DNA: TGTGCCACCAGCAGAGACGGGGACTCCTACGAGCAGTACTTC
size: -; D: TRBD2; J: TRBJ2-5; V: TRBV6-6; CDR3: CASSTRLAPQETQYF; DNA: TGTGCCAGCAGTACCCGACTAGCGCCCCAAGAGACCCAGTACTTC
size: -; D: -; J: TRBJ1-2; V: TRBV4-2; CDR3: CASSQRDYGYTF; DNA: TGTGCCAGCAGCCAACGGGACTATGGCTACACCTTC
size: -; D: -; J: TRBJ1-5; V: TRBV5-1; CDR3: CASRAGNNQPQHF; DNA: TGCGCCAGCAGAGCAGGGAACAATCAGCCCCAGCATTTT
size: few; D: TRBD1; J: TRBJ1-5; V: TRBV19; CDR3: CASSTTGGGNQPQHF; DNA: TGTGCCAGTAGTACTACAGGGGGCGGTAATCAGCCCCAGCATTTT
size: -; D: TRBD1; J: TRBJ2-1; V: TRBV9; CDR3: CASSVGQGREQFF; DNA: TGTGCCAGCAGCGTAGGACAGGGCAGAGAGCAGTTCTTC
size: -; D: -; J: TRBJ1-1; V: TRBV18; CDR3: CASSPESAGLAFF; DNA: TGTGCCAGCTCACCGGAATCCGCGGGTCTAGCTTTCTTT
size: once; D: -; J: TRBJ1-5; V: TRBV2; CDR3: CASRDRVTTNQPQHF; DNA: TGTGCCAGCAGGGACAGAGTTACGACCAATCAGCCCCAGCATTTT
size: few; D: -; J: TRBJ1-1; V: TRBV29-1; CDR3: CSVQSGGVGTEAFF; DNA: TGCAGCGTCCAAAGCGGGGGGGTTGGCACTGAAGCTTTCTTT
size: -; D: TRBD2; J: TRBJ2-7; V: TRBV5-1; CDR3: CASRIAGGLNEQYF; DNA: TGCGCCAGCCGTATTGCGGGGGGGCTCAACGAGCAGTACTTC
size: -; D: TRBD2; J: TRBJ2-3; V: TRBV9; CDR3: CASSVGTSGGADTQYF; DNA: TGTGCCAGCAGCGTCGGGACTAGCGGGGGGGCAGATACGCAGTATTTT
size: -; D: -; J: TRBJ2-7; V: TRBV10-1; CDR3: CASSEGGPSYEQYF; DNA: TGCGCCAGCAGTGAGGGGGGCCCCTCCTACGAGCAGTACTTC
size: once; D: TRBD1; J: TRBJ2-7; V: TRBV2; CDR3: CASRDPDRGFYEQYF; DNA: TGTGCCAGCAGGGACCCCGACAGGGGATTCTACGAGCAGTACTTC
size: -; D: -; J: TRBJ1-3; V: TRBV10-1; CDR3: CASSKTSNSGNTIYF; DNA: TGCGCCAGCTCGAAAACATCAAACTCTGGAAACACCATATATTTT
size: few; D: TRBD1; J: TRBJ1-1; V: TRBV12-3/TRBV12-4; CDR3: CASRDRATTEAFF; DNA: TGTGCCAGCCGGGACAGGGCGACGACTGAAGCTTTCTTT
size: -; D: -; J: TRBJ1-2; V: TRBV6-5; CDR3: CASSAGEWGGGYTF; DNA: TGTGCCAGCAGCGCGGGGGAGTGGGGAGGCGGCTACACCTTC
size: -; D: TRBD1; J: TRBJ1-5; V: TRBV19; CDR3: CASSIRTGGVRSNQPQHF; DNA: TGTGCCAGTAGTATTAGGACAGGCGGAGTTAGAAGCAATCAGCCCCAGCATTTT
size: once; D: -; J: TRBJ1-1; V: TRBV6-1; CDR3: CASSEFRGAGYTEAFF; DNA: TGTGCCAGCAGTGAATTTAGAGGGGCGGGGTACACTGAAGCTTTCTTT
size: few; D: TRBD2; J: TRBJ2-1; V: TRBV3-1/TRBV3-2; CDR3: CASSQRTSGVSEQFF; DNA: TGTGCCAGCAGCCAAAGGACTAGCGGGGTAAGTGAGCAGTTCTTC
size: -; D: -; J: TRBJ2-7; V: TRBV5-4; CDR3: CASSPETGYYEQYF; DNA: TGTGCCAGCAGCCCGGAGACGGGTTATTACGAGCAGTACTTC
size: -; D: TRBD1; J: TRBJ1-4; V: TRBV30; CDR3: CAWSFSSGGTNEKLFF; DNA: TGTGCCTGGAGTTTCTCCTCAGGGGGAACTAATGAAAAACTGTTTTTT
size: -; D: TRBD2; J: TRBJ2-5; V: TRBV4-1; CDR3: CASRRTSGGQETQYF; DNA: TGCGCCAGCAGAAGGACTAGCGGGGGCCAAGAGACCCAGTACTTC
size: -; D: TRBD1; J: TRBJ1-2; V: TRBV25-1; CDR3: CASSVDRGHNYGYTF; DNA: TGTGCCAGCAGTGTAGACAGGGGGCATAACTATGGCTACACCTTC
size: -; D: -; J: TRBJ2-5; V: TRBV5-1; CDR3: CASSVDYSQETQYF; DNA: TGCGCCAGCAGCGTGGACTACTCCCAAGAGACCCAGTACTTC
size: -; D: -; J: TRBJ2-3; V: TRBV5-1; CDR3: CASSSTDTQYF; DNA: TGCGCCAGCAGCTCAACAGATACGCAGTATTTT
size: -; D: -; J: TRBJ1-2; V: TRBV29-1; CDR3: CSVEGAGGYTF; DNA: TGCAGCGTTGAAGGGGCGGGTGGCTACACCTTC
size: -; D: TRBD2; J: TRBJ2-1; V: TRBV27; CDR3: CASSFAGGQNEQFF; DNA: TGTGCCAGCAGTTTTGCGGGGGGGCAAAATGAGCAGTTCTTC
size: -; D: -; J: TRBJ1-1; V: TRBV7-2; CDR3: CASSAAGNTEAFF; DNA: TGTGCCAGCAGTGCGGCGGGGAACACTGAAGCTTTCTTT
size: -; D: -; J: TRBJ2-1; V: TRBV6-1; CDR3: CASSERTDPYNEQFF; DNA: TGTGCCAGCAGTGAACGTACAGATCCCTACAATGAGCAGTTCTTC
size: -; D: -; J: TRBJ1-2; V: TRBV6-2/TRBV6-3; CDR3: CASSPTRGDYGYTF; DNA: TGTGCCAGCAGTCCCACCCGGGGGGACTATGGCTACACCTTC
size: once; D: -; J: TRBJ1-5; V: TRBV2; CDR3: CASSLEQGADQPQHF; DNA: TGTGCCAGCAGTCTCGAACAGGGCGCAGATCAGCCCCAGCATTTT
size: -; D: -; J: TRBJ1-3; V: TRBV4-1; CDR3: CASSQDSNTIYF; DNA: TGCGCCAGCAGCCAAGATAGCAACACCATATATTTT
size: -; D: -; J: TRBJ2-3; V: TRBV9; CDR3: CASSVEGTLEDTQYF; DNA: TGTGCCAGCAGCGTAGAGGGGACTCTCGAAGATACGCAGTATTTT
size: -; D: -; J: TRBJ2-3; V: TRBV5-1; CDR3: CASSLVSASTDTQYF; DNA: TGCGCCAGCAGCTTGGTTAGTGCTAGCACAGATACGCAGTATTTT
size: -; D: -; J: TRBJ2-7; V: TRBV11-2; CDR3: CASSLNAAGAGREQYF; DNA: TGTGCCAGCAGCTTAAACGCAGCTGGGGCGGGGCGCGAGCAGTACTTC
size: -; D: TRBD1; J: TRBJ1-2; V: TRBV19; CDR3: CASSRTGDYGYTF; DNA: TGTGCCAGTAGCAGGACAGGGGACTATGGCTACACCTTC